The present entry profiles one TCR beta chain with its context. The sample belongs to a study of CD8 T cells in Susac syndrome. Sequencing targeted TCR beta in T cells from blood (CD8+ and CD4+). Germline CDR1 SGDLS, CDR2 YYNGEE. V was cut by 5 bases and J by 4 bases, with 13 bases left in between. This CDR3 is 14 amino acids long. The RNA input was about 0.45 to 1 ug, and it was reverse transcribed with random hexamers. It was immunoSEQ multiplex PCR that amplified TCR beta CDR3 across 54 Vbeta and 13 Jbeta. A single record per CDR3 protein comes from TCRdb applying MiXCR to the immunoSEQ multiplex PCR reads. This table holds a few hundred thousand distinct CDR3 sequences, more than 75% found once.

Input material: CD8+ T cells from PBMCs. The sequence came from a human donor with multiple sclerosis. The chain carries TRBV9 and TRBJ2-1, with no clear D. CDR3 amino acids: CASRWTNSYNEQFF. In DNA form, the CDR3 reads TGTGCCAGCAGGTGGACCAATTCTTACAATGAGCAGTTCTTC.